A single sample gave rise to the 8 T cell receptor beta chains below, sequenced in a study of T cells after yellow fever vaccination. In TCRdb, the 5' RACE reads were re-called with MiXCR into one record per CDR3 protein. Of some 240,000 distinct CDR3 sequences listed, roughly 3% were seen once; the top ten hold around 3%. The sequencing here drew on CD4+ T cells sorted from PBMCs, taken 10 days after the yellow fever booster vaccination. The receptors come from a man younger than 30 who received the YFV17D yellow fever vaccine.

This clonotype was counted many times. The genes are TRBV5-6 and TRBJ2-7; no clear D. The CDR3 runs 13 residues. CDR1 is SGHDT, CDR2 YYEEEE, per germline. Trimming took 0 bases from V and 1 from J, leaving 5 bases between them. CDR3 nucleotides: TGTGCCAGCAGCTTGGATAGGTCCTACGAGCAGTACGTC. This translates into CASSLDRSYEQYV.

The sample holds many counts of this clonotype. The chain joins TRBV6-5 to TRBJ2-5; D tentatively reads TRBD1 or TRBD2 (6 bases each). The CDR3 length is 16 residues. The V end lost 2 bases, the J end lost 5 bases, and 18 bases lay between the germline ends. Germline V gives CDR1 MNHEY, CDR2 SVGAGI. The CDR3 DNA is TGTGCCAGCAGTTACGAGAGAGGGGGGCATGGGGAGACCCAGTACTTC. It translates to CASSYERGGHGETQYF.

This clonotype occurred many times. V usage is TRBV5-1 and J usage is TRBJ2-3, with TRBD2 matching over 11 bases. After removal of 4 bases from V and 3 bases from J, the junction contained 7 bases not matched to a gene. Germline CDR1 and CDR2: SGHRS and YFSETQ. The CDR3 contains 16 residues. CDR3 region: CASSEALAGVTDTQYF. Here the CDR3 DNA reads TGCGCCAGCAGCGAGGCACTAGCGGGGGTGACAGATACGCAGTATTTT.

This clonotype was counted many times. This chain uses TRBV5-1 with TRBJ2-2, with 9 nucleotides matching TRBD1. CDR3 length: 14 amino acids. Germline V gives CDR1 SGHRS, CDR2 YFSETQ. Unmatched junction bases numbered 2, after V lost 4 bases and J lost 4 bases. The CDR3 coding sequence is TGCGCCAGCAGCGTGACAGGGGGCACCGGGGAGCTGTTTTTT. Amino acid sequence: CASSVTGGTGELFF.

V is TRBV12-3 or TRBV12-4 and J is TRBJ2-3; D unclear. V lost 3 bases, J lost 0 bases, and 16 bases lay in between. The CDR3 consists of 17 residues. CDR3 region: CASSFPSSAASTDTQYF. The CDR3 bases are TGTGCCAGCAGTTTTCCTTCTTCGGCGGCTAGCACAGATACGCAGTATTTT.

A few counts support this clonotype. The rearrangement links TRBV20-1 to TRBJ1-5; a possible D gene is TRBD1 (5 bases). V was shortened by 3 bases and J by 6 bases, with 9 bases between the two germline ends. This CDR3 is built from 12 residues. Germline CDR1 is DFQATT and CDR2 is SNEGSKA (reference sequence). CDR3 in DNA: TGCAGTGCTAGTAGGGGAACTCAGCCCCAGCATTTT. It codes for CSASRGTQPQHF.

This clonotype was seen ten or more times. The chain links TRBV7-2 to TRBJ2-1, with D unresolved. The V and J ends lost 1 base and 6 bases respectively, with 13 bases between them. This CDR3 is 15 amino acids long. From germline, CDR1 is SGHTA and CDR2 FQGNSA. The CDR3 nucleotides read TGTGCCAGCAGCTTAGGTCCTTTCTTCGGCAATGAGCAGTTCTTC. Protein: CASSLGPFFGNEQFF.

The chain has TRBV5-1 and TRBJ2-7; D is perhaps TRBD2 (6 bases). V was pared by 4 bases and J by 5 bases, with 19 bases between. The CDR3 is 15 amino acids. CDR1 is SGHRS, CDR2 YFSETQ, per germline. The CDR3: CASSLGGTVLDEQYF. CDR3 in DNA: TGCGCCAGCAGCCTTGGGGGGACGGTGCTTGACGAGCAGTACTTC.